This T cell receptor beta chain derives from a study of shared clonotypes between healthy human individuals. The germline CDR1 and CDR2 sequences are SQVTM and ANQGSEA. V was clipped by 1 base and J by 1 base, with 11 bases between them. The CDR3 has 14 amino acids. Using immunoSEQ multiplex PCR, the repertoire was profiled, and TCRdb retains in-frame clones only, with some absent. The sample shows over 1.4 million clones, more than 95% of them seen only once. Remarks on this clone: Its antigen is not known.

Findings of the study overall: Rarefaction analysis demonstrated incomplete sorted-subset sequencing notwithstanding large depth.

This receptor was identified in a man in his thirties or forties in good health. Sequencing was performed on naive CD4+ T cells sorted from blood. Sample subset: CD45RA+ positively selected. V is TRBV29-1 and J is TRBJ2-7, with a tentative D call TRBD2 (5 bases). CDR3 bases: TGCAGCGTTGAAGGGGAAACGGGATCCTACGAGCAGTACTTC. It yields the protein CSVEGETGSYEQYF.